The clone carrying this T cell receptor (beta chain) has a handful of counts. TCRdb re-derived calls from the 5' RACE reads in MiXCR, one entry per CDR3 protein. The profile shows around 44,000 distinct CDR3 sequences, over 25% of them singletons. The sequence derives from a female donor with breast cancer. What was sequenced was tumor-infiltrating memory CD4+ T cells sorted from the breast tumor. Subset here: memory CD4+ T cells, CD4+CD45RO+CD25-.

CDR3: CASSLLHSGAQETQYF. The CDR3 DNA is TGTGCCAGCAGCCTTCTTCATTCAGGGGCGCAAGAGACCCAGTACTTC. The chain recombines TRBV9 with TRBJ2-5; possible D gene TRBD1, 6 bases. V lost 4 bases and J 2 bases, leaving 18 bases between the germline ends. CDR3 length equals 16 residues. Germline CDR1 SGDLS, CDR2 YYNGEE.